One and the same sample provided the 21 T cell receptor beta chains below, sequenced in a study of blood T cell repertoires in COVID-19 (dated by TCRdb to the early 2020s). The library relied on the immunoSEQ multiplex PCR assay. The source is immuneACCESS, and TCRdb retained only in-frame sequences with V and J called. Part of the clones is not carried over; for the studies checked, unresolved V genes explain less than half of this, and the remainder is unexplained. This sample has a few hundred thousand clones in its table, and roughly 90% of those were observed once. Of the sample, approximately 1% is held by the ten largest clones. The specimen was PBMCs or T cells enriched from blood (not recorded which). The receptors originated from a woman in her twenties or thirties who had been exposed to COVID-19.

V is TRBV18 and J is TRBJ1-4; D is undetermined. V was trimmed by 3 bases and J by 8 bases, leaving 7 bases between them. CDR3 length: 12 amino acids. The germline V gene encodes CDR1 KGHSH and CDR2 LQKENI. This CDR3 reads CASSPGREKLFF. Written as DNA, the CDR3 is TGTGCCAGCTCACCCGGTCGAGAAAAACTGTTTTTT.

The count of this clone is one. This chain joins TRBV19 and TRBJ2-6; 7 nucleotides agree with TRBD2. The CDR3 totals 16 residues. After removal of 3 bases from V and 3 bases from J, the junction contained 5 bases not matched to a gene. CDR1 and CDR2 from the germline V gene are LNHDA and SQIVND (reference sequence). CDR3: CASSMRGSGGANVLTF. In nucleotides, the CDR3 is TGTGCCAGTAGTATGCGCGGGAGCGGTGGGGCCAACGTCCTGACTTTC.

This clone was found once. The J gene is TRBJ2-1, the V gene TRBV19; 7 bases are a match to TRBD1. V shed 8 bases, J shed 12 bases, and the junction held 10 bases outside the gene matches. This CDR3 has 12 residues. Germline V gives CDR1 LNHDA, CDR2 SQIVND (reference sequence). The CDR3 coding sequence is TGTGCCAGTCGAGGGGAAGGGGGCTGGCAGTTCTTC. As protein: CASRGEGGWQFF.

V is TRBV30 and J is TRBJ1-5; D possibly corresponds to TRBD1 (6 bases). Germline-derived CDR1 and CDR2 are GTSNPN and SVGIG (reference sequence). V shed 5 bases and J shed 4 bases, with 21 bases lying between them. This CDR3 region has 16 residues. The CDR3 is CAWPHRGGRSNQPQHF. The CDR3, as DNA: TGTGCCTGGCCCCACCGGGGGGGCCGCTCAAATCAGCCCCAGCATTTT.

The CDR3 coding sequence is TGTGCCAGTAGTGCCCCGGGGAGTTTCGGACTTTATGGCTACACCTTC. Its translation: CASSAPGSFGLYGYTF. V and J are TRBV19 and TRBJ1-2; D is unresolved. Germline CDR1 and CDR2: LNHDA and SQIVND (reference sequence). V gave up 5 bases and J gave up 5 bases, with 21 bases separating them. The CDR3 covers 16 residues.

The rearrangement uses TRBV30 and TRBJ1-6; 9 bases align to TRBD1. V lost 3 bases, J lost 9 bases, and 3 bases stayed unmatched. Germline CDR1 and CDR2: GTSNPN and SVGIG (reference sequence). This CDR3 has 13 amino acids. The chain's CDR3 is CAWSRTGVSPLHF. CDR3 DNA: TGTGCCTGGAGCCGGACAGGGGTTTCACCCCTCCACTTT.

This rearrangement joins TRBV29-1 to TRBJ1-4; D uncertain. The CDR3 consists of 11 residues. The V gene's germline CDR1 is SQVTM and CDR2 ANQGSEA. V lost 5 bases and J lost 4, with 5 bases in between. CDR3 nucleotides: TGCAGCGTTTGGAGTAATGAAAAACTGTTTTTT. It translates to CSVWSNEKLFF.

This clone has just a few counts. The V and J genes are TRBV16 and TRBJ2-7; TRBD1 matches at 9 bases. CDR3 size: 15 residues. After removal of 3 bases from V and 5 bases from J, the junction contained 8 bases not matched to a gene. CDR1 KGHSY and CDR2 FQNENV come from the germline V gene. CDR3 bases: TGTGCCAGCAGCCAGTTCGGGACAGGGAGTCACGAGCAGTACTTC. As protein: CASSQFGTGSHEQYF.

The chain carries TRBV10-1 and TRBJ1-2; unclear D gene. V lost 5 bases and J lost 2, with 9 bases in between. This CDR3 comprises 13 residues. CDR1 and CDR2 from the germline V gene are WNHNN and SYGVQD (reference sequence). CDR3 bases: TGCGCCAGCAGTTCCCAGAAGAACTATGGCTACACCTTC. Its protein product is CASSSQKNYGYTF.

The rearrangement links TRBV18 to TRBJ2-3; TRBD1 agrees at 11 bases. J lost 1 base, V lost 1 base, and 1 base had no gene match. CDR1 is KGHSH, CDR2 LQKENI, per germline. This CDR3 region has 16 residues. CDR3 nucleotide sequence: TGTGCCAGCTCACCACGGGGACAGGGGGGCACAGATACGCAGTATTTT. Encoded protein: CASSPRGQGGTDTQYF.

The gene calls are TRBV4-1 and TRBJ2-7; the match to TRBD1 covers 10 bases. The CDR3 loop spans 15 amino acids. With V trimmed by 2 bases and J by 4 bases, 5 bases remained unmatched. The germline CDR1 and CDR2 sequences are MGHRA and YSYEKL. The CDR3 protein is CASSQPGTGEYEQYF. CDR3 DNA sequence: TGCGCCAGCAGCCAACCCGGGACAGGGGAATACGAGCAGTACTTC.

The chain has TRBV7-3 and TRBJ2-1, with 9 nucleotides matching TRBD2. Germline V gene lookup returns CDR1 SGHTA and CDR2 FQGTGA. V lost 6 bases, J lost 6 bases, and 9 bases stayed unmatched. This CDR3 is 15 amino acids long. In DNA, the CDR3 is TGTGCCAGCAGTCAATGGGCGGGAGGGCCCAATGAGCAGTTCTTC. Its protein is CASSQWAGGPNEQFF.

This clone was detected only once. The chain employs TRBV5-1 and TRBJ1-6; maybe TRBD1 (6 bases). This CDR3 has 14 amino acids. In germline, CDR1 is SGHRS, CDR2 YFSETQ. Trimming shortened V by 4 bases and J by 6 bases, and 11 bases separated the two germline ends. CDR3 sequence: CASSPRTANSPLHF. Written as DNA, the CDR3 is TGCGCCAGCAGCCCCCGGACAGCTAATTCACCCCTCCACTTT.

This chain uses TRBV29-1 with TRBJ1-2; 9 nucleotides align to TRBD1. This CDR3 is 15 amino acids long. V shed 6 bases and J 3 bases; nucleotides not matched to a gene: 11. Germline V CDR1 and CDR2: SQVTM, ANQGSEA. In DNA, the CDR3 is TGCAGCGTAACAGGGACAGGGACGAGGGACTATGGCTACACCTTC. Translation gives CSVTGTGTRDYGYTF.

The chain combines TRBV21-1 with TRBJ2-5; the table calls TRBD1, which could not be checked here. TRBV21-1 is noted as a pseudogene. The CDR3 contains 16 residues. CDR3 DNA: TGTGCCAGCAGCAAAGTCACCAGGGGATCGCGAGAGACCCAGTACTTC. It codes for CASSKVTRGSRETQYF.

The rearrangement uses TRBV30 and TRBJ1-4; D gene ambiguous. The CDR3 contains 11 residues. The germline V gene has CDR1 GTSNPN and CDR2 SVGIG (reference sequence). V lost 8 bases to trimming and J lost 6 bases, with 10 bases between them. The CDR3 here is CAARADEKLFF. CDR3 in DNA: TGTGCCGCGAGGGCGGATGAAAAACTGTTTTTT.

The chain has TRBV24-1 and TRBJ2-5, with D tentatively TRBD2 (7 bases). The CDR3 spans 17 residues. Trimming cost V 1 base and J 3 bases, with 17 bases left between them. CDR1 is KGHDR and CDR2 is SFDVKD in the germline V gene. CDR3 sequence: CATSDLGGGDYKETQYF. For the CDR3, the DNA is TGTGCCACCAGTGATTTAGGGGGTGGGGACTACAAAGAGACCCAGTACTTC.

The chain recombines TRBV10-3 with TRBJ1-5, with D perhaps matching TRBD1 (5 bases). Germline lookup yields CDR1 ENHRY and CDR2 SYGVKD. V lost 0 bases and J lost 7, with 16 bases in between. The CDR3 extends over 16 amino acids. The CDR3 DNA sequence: TGTGCCATCAGTGAGTCGACGAAAGGGGAAGGACAGCCCCAGCATTTT. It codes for CAISESTKGEGQPQHF.

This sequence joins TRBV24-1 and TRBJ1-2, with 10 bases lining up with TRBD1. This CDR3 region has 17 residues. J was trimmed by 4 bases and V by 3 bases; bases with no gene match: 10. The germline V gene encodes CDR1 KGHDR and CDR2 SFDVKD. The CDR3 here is CATSDSGTGVPSYGYTF. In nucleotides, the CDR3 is TGTGCCACCAGTGATAGCGGGACAGGGGTCCCGTCCTATGGCTACACCTTC.

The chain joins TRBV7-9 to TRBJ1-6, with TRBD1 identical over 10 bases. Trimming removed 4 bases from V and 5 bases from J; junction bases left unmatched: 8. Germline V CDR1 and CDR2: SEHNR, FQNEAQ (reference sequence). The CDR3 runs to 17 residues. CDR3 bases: TGTGCCAGCAGCTGGGCTCCGGGACAGGGGCATAATTCACCCCTCCACTTT. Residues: CASSWAPGQGHNSPLHF.

The CDR3 region is CASSVHGRAIDTQYF. The CDR3 DNA follows: TGTGCCAGCAGCGTTCACGGGAGGGCGATAGATACGCAGTATTTT. This chain connects TRBV9 to TRBJ2-3; 8 bases are shared with TRBD2. With V trimmed by 2 bases and J by 5 bases, 7 bases remained unmatched. The CDR3 consists of 15 residues. Germline V CDR1 and CDR2: SGDLS, YYNGEE. Full variable domain (missing parts from reference TRBV9 and TRBJ2-3): DSGVTQTPKHLITATGQRVTLRCSPRSGDLSVYWYQQSLDQGLQFLIQYYNGEERAKGNILERFSAQQFPDLHSELNLSSLELGDSALYFCASSVHGRAIDTQYFGPGTRLTVL.